A single sample gave rise to the 17 T cell receptor beta chains below, sequenced in a study of a mutant IDH1 vaccine in newly diagnosed glioma. Time point indicated: baseline, week 1 (first vaccination visit). Treatment here: pre-vaccination baseline after standard-of-care therapy. Profiling relied on immunoSEQ multiplex PCR, and the TCRdb table lists in-frame clones only, not all of them. The table has 70,000 or so clones, more than 70% seen once; the top ten hold around 4.5%. The sequencing here drew on peripheral blood mononuclear cells (PBMCs), taken from a glioma patient treated with radiotherapy, temozolomide or both. The receptors were sampled from a woman aged 18-35 years with glioma. Some clones in this sample may be carry-over from other donors' samples.

Worth noting for this clone: An end of the junction does not agree with germline; a read error may underlie this. V usage is TRBV13 and J usage is TRBJ1-3; TRBD1 might be the D (6 bases). The CDR3 loop spans 16 amino acids. Germline values: CDR1 PRHDT, CDR2 FYEKMQ (reference sequence). Here the CDR3 DNA reads TGTGCCAGCAGCCTAGGGGGTTCCCTCTCTGGAAACACCATATATTTT. It codes for CASSLGGSLSGNTIYF.

This clone appeared a few times. The chain is built from TRBV30 and TRBJ1-1, with D unresolved. This CDR3 has 11 residues. Trimming took off 7 bases at V and 9 bases at J, with 15 bases between the two ends. Per germline, CDR1 GTSNPN and CDR2 SVGIG (reference sequence). CDR3 loop: CAYIAERKAFF. The CDR3 coding sequence is TGTGCCTATATTGCCGAGAGGAAAGCTTTCTTT.

V usage is TRBV7-9 and J usage is TRBJ2-3; 8 nucleotides match TRBD2. Germline CDR1 and CDR2: SEHNR and FQNEAQ (reference sequence). V lost 5 bases and J lost 4; bases outside the gene matches: 2. The CDR3 consists of 13 residues. This CDR3 is CASSPGGADTQYF. In DNA form, the CDR3 reads TGTGCCAGCAGCCCGGGGGGGGCAGATACGCAGTATTTT.

This clone was observed a few times. This sequence joins TRBV11-2 and TRBJ2-1; TRBD1 aligns across 8 bases. Looked up from germline, CDR1 is SGHAT and CDR2 is FQNNGV. This CDR3 spans 16 amino acids. Trimming cost V 2 bases and J 3 bases; bases outside gene matches: 6. CDR3 sequence: CASSLRTGRFYNEQFF. The CDR3 region has the DNA TGTGCCAGCAGCTTAAGGACAGGGAGATTCTACAATGAGCAGTTCTTC.

The CDR3 reads CASRGTLSLGATQYF. In nucleotides, the CDR3 is TGTGCCAGCAGGGGAACACTGTCCCTCGGGGCGACCCAGTACTTC. This chain connects TRBV6-5 to TRBJ2-5, with D perhaps assigned TRBD1 or TRBD2 (5 bases each). V was trimmed by 6 bases and J by 7 bases, leaving 21 bases between them. In germline, CDR1 is MNHEY, CDR2 SVGAGI. This CDR3 contains 15 residues.

V gene TRBV29-1 combines with J gene TRBJ1-5, with no clear D. Germline-derived CDR1 and CDR2 are SQVTM and ANQGSEA. Trimming removed 4 bases from V and 3 bases from J, with 7 bases in between. This CDR3 is built from 12 residues. CDR3 protein: CSVVNDNQPQHF. The DNA for the CDR3 is TGCAGCGTTGTAAACGACAATCAGCCCCAGCATTTT.

This sequence joins TRBV7-2 and TRBJ1-2; 8 bases align to TRBD1. The V gene end was trimmed by 6 bases and the J gene end by 4 bases; junction bases not matched to a gene: 4. This CDR3 spans 13 amino acids. Germline V gene lookup returns CDR1 SGHTA and CDR2 FQGNSA. CDR3 in amino acids: CASSLDRAYGYTF. CDR3 nucleotides: TGTGCCAGCAGTTTGGACAGGGCCTATGGCTACACCTTC.

The rearrangement links TRBV5-4 to TRBJ1-4, with D hard to call. The V end lost 2 bases, the J end lost 8 bases, and 16 bases lay between the germline ends. This CDR3 has 15 amino acids. Germline V gene lookup returns CDR1 SGHNT and CDR2 YYREEE (reference sequence). The CDR3 bases are TGTGCCAGCAGCTTTCGGCGTGGGCAAGGCGAAAAACTGTTTTTT. Protein product: CASSFRRGQGEKLFF.

The chain has TRBV5-6 and TRBJ2-2; possibly TRBD2 for D (6 bases). This CDR3 contains 16 residues. Germline-derived CDR1 and CDR2 are SGHDT and YYEEEE. V dropped 4 bases and J dropped 3 bases, with 16 bases sitting between them. The CDR3 loop reads CASSPSGTSDTGELFF. The CDR3 bases are TGTGCCAGCAGCCCCTCCGGGACTTCAGACACCGGGGAGCTGTTTTTT. The whole variable domain, remainder taken from reference TRBV5-6 and TRBJ2-2, is DAGVTQSPTHLIKTRGQQVTLRCSPKSGHDTVSWYQQALGQGPQFIFQYYEEEERQRGNFPDRFSGHQFPNYSSELNVNALLLGDSALYLCASSPSGTSDTGELFFGEGSRLTVL.

This clone occurred once. The V call is TRBV6-6, the J call TRBJ1-1, with D unclear. Germline CDR1 and CDR2: MNHNY and SVGAGI (reference sequence). The CDR3 loop spans 13 amino acids. V was shortened by 0 bases and J by 4 bases, with 6 bases between the two germline ends. CDR3 in amino acids: CASSYSASTEAFF. The CDR3 nucleotides read TGTGCCAGCAGTTACTCGGCAAGCACTGAAGCTTTCTTT.

The chain is built from TRBV6-6 and TRBJ1-1; a weak D match, TRBD1 (5 bases). V shed 4 bases and J shed 8 bases, with 14 bases lying between them. The CDR3 sequence is 13 residues long. Germline loops: CDR1 MNHNY, CDR2 SVGAGI (reference sequence). The CDR3 loop is CASSSGGRTEAFF. In DNA form, the CDR3 reads TGTGCCAGCAGTTCGGGGGGACGGACCGAAGCTTTCTTT.

The chain is built from TRBV15 and TRBJ2-7, with D possibly matching TRBD2 (6 bases). V shed 3 bases and J shed 4 bases, with 25 bases lying between them. The V gene's germline CDR1 is LNHNV and CDR2 YYDKDF (reference sequence). This CDR3 spans 18 amino acids. The CDR3 sequence is CATSSIELGLGSRYEQYF. The DNA of the CDR3 is TGTGCCACCAGCAGTATCGAGCTCGGCCTCGGGAGTAGGTACGAGCAGTACTTC.

This chain uses TRBV27 with TRBJ2-2; 10 bases map to TRBD2. Germline V CDR1 and CDR2: MNHEY, SMNVEV (reference sequence). This CDR3 is built from 14 residues. V lost 1 base to trimming and J lost 10 bases; unmatched junction nucleotides: 3. In DNA, the CDR3 is TGTGCCAGCAGTTTATTGCTAGCGGGAGTGGAGCTGTTTTTT. Protein product: CASSLLLAGVELFF.

The chain couples TRBV4-1 to TRBJ2-7; D is possibly TRBD2 (5 bases). CDR1 is MGHRA and CDR2 is YSYEKL in the germline V gene. With 1 base removed from V and 5 bases from J, the gap between germline ends came to 9 bases. The length of the CDR3 is 13 residues. CDR3: CASSQVLGHEQYF. CDR3 DNA sequence: TGCGCCAGCAGCCAAGTACTAGGCCACGAGCAGTACTTC.

This chain uses TRBV12-5 with TRBJ1-5; maybe TRBD1 (5 bases). CDR1 is LGHNT and CDR2 is FRNRAP in the germline V gene. V lost 7 bases and J lost 1, with 14 bases in between. This CDR3 comprises 15 residues. CDR3 residues: CASVVEGTSNQPQHF. The CDR3 region has the DNA TGTGCTAGTGTAGTCGAAGGGACCAGCAATCAGCCCCAGCATTTT.

V gene TRBV7-9 combines with J gene TRBJ1-1; D ambiguous. Germline V CDR1 and CDR2: SEHNR, FQNEAQ (reference sequence). The CDR3 is 16 residues long. Between the trimmed V and J ends, which lost 6 bases and 3 bases, there was a span of 20 bases. The CDR3 DNA is TGTGCCAGCAGTCCCACACGGGCCGCTTTTGACACTGAAGCTTTCTTT. Amino acid sequence: CASSPTRAAFDTEAFF.

This clone was found once. The chain uses TRBV6-6 and TRBJ1-2, with 9 bases that match TRBD1. The V gene's germline CDR1 is MNHNY and CDR2 SVGAGI (reference sequence). CDR3 length equals 14 residues. Losses at the gene ends were 5 bases for V and 7 bases for J; bases not matched to a gene: 8. CDR3 DNA: TGTGCCAGCAGTCGACGGACAGGGGAGGGTGGCTACACCTTC. Translated, it gives CASSRRTGEGGYTF.